Listed here are 10 T cell receptor beta chains from one sample, sequenced in a study of shared clonotypes between healthy human individuals. Clones were sequenced by immunoSEQ multiplex PCR, and TCRdb holds only the in-frame ones, with some missing. The sample shows fewer than 650,000 clones, 75% to 85% of them seen only once. Sequenced: PBMCs. The source is a woman aged 35 to 49 in good health. Some clones in this sample may be carry-over from other donors' samples.

The chain recombines TRBV27 with TRBJ2-2; tentative D call: TRBD2 (5 bases). The CDR3 extends over 15 amino acids. The germline V gene has CDR1 MNHEY and CDR2 SMNVEV (reference sequence). With 2 bases removed from V and 0 bases from J, the gap between germline ends came to 7 bases. The CDR3 region is CASSLRETNTGELFF. The CDR3 DNA reads as TGTGCCAGCAGTTTAAGGGAGACGAACACCGGGGAGCTGTTTTTT.

The chain carries TRBV7-2 and TRBJ2-5; the match to TRBD2 covers 8 bases. V gave up 5 bases and J gave up 5 bases; unmatched junction bases: 7. The V gene's germline CDR1 is SGHTA and CDR2 FQGNSA. The CDR3 length is 14 residues. CDR3: CASSQGLGRETQYF. The CDR3 DNA reads TGTGCCAGCAGCCAGGGACTAGGGCGGGAGACCCAGTACTTC.

This clone has only one observation. The chain uses TRBV28 and TRBJ2-7, with D possibly called TRBD1 or TRBD2 (5 bases each). Per germline, CDR1 MDHEN and CDR2 SYDVKM. CDR3 size: 13 residues. With 6 bases removed from V and 5 bases from J, the gap between germline ends came to 14 bases. In DNA, the CDR3 is TGTGCCAGCAGCCTGGGACGGCCTGACGAGCAGTACTTC. It specifies CASSLGRPDEQYF.

The chain employs TRBV18 and TRBJ1-5; no firm D call. Germline lookup yields CDR1 KGHSH and CDR2 LQKENI. V gave up 3 bases and J gave up 4 bases, with 16 bases separating them. This CDR3 comprises 16 residues. The CDR3: CASSPRSTTGNQPQHF. The CDR3 DNA reads TGTGCCAGCTCACCCAGGTCGACAACGGGGAATCAGCCCCAGCATTTT.

The rearrangement links TRBV6-6 to TRBJ1-3; TRBD1 matches 9 bases. The CDR3 length is 15 residues. Germline-derived CDR1 and CDR2 are MNHNY and SVGAGI (reference sequence). The ends lost 3 bases at V and 6 bases at J; junction bases unmatched: 6. The CDR3 is CASSYYGQGSNTIYF. CDR3 coding DNA: TGTGCCAGCAGTTATTATGGACAGGGGTCAAACACCATATATTTT.

This chain uses TRBV2 with TRBJ2-7, with a weak D call TRBD2 (6 bases). CDR3 length: 14 amino acids. The V gene lost 2 bases and the J gene lost 2 bases, with 10 bases spanning the gap. Per germline, CDR1 SNHLY and CDR2 FYNNEI. The CDR3 region is CASSEQRAPYEQYF. The CDR3 coding sequence is TGTGCCAGCAGTGAACAGCGGGCACCCTACGAGCAGTACTTC.

With regard to this clone: This is likely an artifact of a read error, given a far larger clone one base away. V is TRBV28 and J is TRBJ1-1; perhaps TRBD1 as D (5 bases). The CDR3 spans 14 residues. Germline CDR1 is MDHEN and CDR2 is SYDVKM. The CDR3 DNA is TGTGCCAGCAGAAGGTGGGGGGAGAACACTGGAGCTTTCTTT. Encoded protein: CASRRWGENTGAFF.

V is TRBV13 and J is TRBJ1-3; tentative D call: TRBD1 (5 bases). The V end lost 7 bases, the J end lost 0 bases, and 19 bases lay between the germline ends. This CDR3 contains 17 residues. CDR1 is PRHDT and CDR2 is FYEKMQ in the germline V gene (reference sequence). The CDR3 DNA is TGTGCCAGCAAAGGATTCTTGGACACCAGCTCTGGAAACACCATATATTTT. It is translated as CASKGFLDTSSGNTIYF. The entire variable domain, with the rest obtained from reference TRBV13 and TRBJ1-3, is as follows: AAGVIQSPRHLIKEKRETATLKCYPIPRHDTVYWYQQGPGQDPQFLISFYEKMQSDKGSIPDRFSAQQFSDYHSELNMSSLELGDSALYFCASKGFLDTSSGNTIYFGEGSWLTVV.

The rearrangement joins TRBV28 to TRBJ2-3; 8 positions match TRBD2. The V gene end was trimmed by 2 bases and the J gene end by 2 bases; junction bases not matched to a gene: 3. The CDR3 length is 15 residues. Germline V gene data show CDR1 as MDHEN and CDR2 as SYDVKM. The CDR3 loop reads CASSLVSGNTDTQYF. The CDR3 DNA reads as TGTGCCAGCAGTTTAGTTAGCGGGAACACAGATACGCAGTATTTT.

The V and J genes are TRBV2 and TRBJ1-4; no clear D. V was trimmed by 2 bases and J by 4 bases, leaving 8 bases between them. The length of the CDR3 is 14 residues. CDR1 is SNHLY, CDR2 FYNNEI, per germline. DNA for the CDR3: TGTGCCAGCAGTGAATTGGTCCTTAATGAAAAACTGTTTTTT. It yields the protein CASSELVLNEKLFF.